Shown below are 9 T cell receptor beta chains from a single sample sequenced in a study of neurological immune-mediated disorders. The time point was: longitudinal time-point 3. MiXCR, applied by TCRdb to the 5' RACE reads, yields one record per CDR3 protein. The table has roughly 53,000 distinct CDR3 sequences, roughly 8% seen once. Sequenced material: PBMCs. Receptor source: a woman aged 40 to 50 in good health.

This clonotype has a count of ten or more. The chain links TRBV24-1 to TRBJ2-7; TRBD1 might be the D (5 bases). With 9 bases removed from V and 1 base from J, the gap between germline ends came to 9 bases. The V gene's germline CDR1 is KGHDR and CDR2 SFDVKD. The CDR3 runs to 12 residues. The CDR3 here is CATQGASYEQYF. DNA of the CDR3: TGTGCCACCCAAGGGGCATCCTACGAGCAGTACTTC.

This clonotype was observed many times. V is TRBV7-2 and J is TRBJ2-3, with D unclear. Trimming stripped 4 bases from V and 6 bases from J, with 17 bases between. The CDR3 loop spans 15 amino acids. Germline-derived CDR1 and CDR2 are SGHTA and FQGNSA. CDR3 sequence reads: CASSYTPPPADTQYF. The CDR3, as DNA: TGTGCCAGCAGCTACACCCCCCCTCCCGCGGATACGCAGTATTTT.

This clonotype was counted between two and nine times. Relative to the germline gene, one junction end is altered; a read error may explain this. The chain employs TRBV7-2 and TRBJ2-7, with D tentatively TRBD1 or TRBD2 (5 bases each). The length of the CDR3 is 15 residues. Germline CDR1 reads SGHTA; CDR2 reads FQGNSA. In DNA, the CDR3 is TGTGCCAACAGCTTATGGGCCAGGGAGTCCGTCGAGCAGTACTTC. Translating gives CANSLWARESVEQYF.

This chain uses TRBV20-1 with TRBJ2-1; 7 nucleotides match TRBD1. V lost 0 bases, J lost 8 bases, and 7 bases stayed unmatched. CDR3 length: 14 amino acids. The germline CDR1 and CDR2 sequences are DFQATT and SNEGSKA (reference sequence). In DNA form, the CDR3 reads TGCAGTGCTAGAGAAGGGACAGCCTCGGATGAGCAGTTCTTC. It specifies CSAREGTASDEQFF.

The sample holds many counts of this clonotype. The chain's CDR3 is CASSPTQGRGYTF. The DNA for the CDR3 is TGTGCCAGCAGTCCAACCCAGGGGCGCGGCTACACCTTC. The chain recombines TRBV12-3 or TRBV12-4 with TRBJ1-2, with D possibly matching TRBD1 (6 bases). This CDR3 comprises 13 residues. V lost 5 bases and J 8 bases, leaving 15 bases between the germline ends.

This clonotype was seen many times. The chain links TRBV7-2 to TRBJ2-3; the D is unclear. In germline, CDR1 is SGHTA, CDR2 FQGNSA. Trimming removed 5 bases from V and 6 bases from J, with 9 bases in between. The length of the CDR3 is 12 residues. The CDR3 here is CASSPSRDTQYF. The CDR3 DNA is TGTGCCAGCAGCCCCAGCAGGGATACGCAGTATTTT.

This clonotype was found many times. V is TRBV4-2 and J is TRBJ2-5; D is perhaps TRBD2 (6 bases). V was clipped by 0 bases and J by 5 bases, with 19 bases between them. The CDR3 contains 17 residues. The germline gives CDR1 LGHNA, CDR2 YNFKEQ. DNA of the CDR3: TGTGCCAGCAGCCAAGATAGCTACGAGGCGGGGAAGGAGACCCAGTACTTC. Protein: CASSQDSYEAGKETQYF.

This clonotype was observed many times. This rearrangement joins TRBV25-1 to TRBJ2-7; 11 bases fit TRBD1. Germline V gene data show CDR1 as MGHDK and CDR2 as SYGVNS. The CDR3 covers 13 residues. The trim removed 7 bases at V and 10 bases at J, leaving 9 bases unmatched. CDR3 region: CASTLGQGARQYF. CDR3 DNA sequence: TGTGCCAGCACCTTAGGACAGGGGGCCCGACAGTACTTC.

This clonotype showed up many times. The V gene is TRBV6-2 or TRBV6-3, the J gene TRBJ2-5; D is uncertain. The CDR3 has 11 residues. CDR1 and CDR2 from the germline V gene are MNHEY and SVGEGT. V was trimmed by 1 base and J by 5 bases, leaving 2 bases between them. The CDR3 reads CASSYLETQYF. CDR3 sequence (DNA): TGTGCCAGCAGTTACTTGGAGACCCAGTACTTC.